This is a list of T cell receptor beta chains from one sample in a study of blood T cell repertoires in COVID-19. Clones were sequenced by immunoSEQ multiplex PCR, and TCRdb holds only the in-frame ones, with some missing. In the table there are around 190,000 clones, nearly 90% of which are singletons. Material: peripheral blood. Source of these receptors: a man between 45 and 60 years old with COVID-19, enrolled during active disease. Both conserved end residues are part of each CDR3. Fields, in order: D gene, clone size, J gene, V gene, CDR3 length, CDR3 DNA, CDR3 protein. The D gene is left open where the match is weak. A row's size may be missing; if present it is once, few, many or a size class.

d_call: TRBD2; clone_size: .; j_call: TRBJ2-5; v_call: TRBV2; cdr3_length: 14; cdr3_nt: TGTGCCAGCAGTATACTAGCGGGGAAAGAGACCCAGTACTTC; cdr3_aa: CASSILAGKETQYF
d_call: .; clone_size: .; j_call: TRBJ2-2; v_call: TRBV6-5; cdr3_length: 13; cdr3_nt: TGTGCCAGCACCTTAAGGGGTACCGGGGAGCTGTTTTTT; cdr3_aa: CASTLRGTGELFF
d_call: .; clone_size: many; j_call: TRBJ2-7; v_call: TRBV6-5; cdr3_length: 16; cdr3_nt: TGTGCCAGCAGTTATGGTGGGCGGGGGCCCTCCTACGAGCAGTACTTC; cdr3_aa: CASSYGGRGPSYEQYF
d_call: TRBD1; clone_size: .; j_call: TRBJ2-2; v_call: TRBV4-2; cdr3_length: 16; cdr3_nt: TGTGCCAGCAGCCAAGAAGGGACAGGTTTCACCGGGGAGCTGTTTTTT; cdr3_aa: CASSQEGTGFTGELFF
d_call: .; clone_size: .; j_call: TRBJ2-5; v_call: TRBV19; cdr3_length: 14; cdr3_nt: TGTGCCAGTAGTACCGAAGACAGCGCGTTTCCCCAGTACTTC; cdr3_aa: CASSTEDSAFPQYF
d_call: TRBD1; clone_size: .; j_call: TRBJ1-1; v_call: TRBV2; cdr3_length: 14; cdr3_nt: TGTGCCAGCATGGGGGGACAGGTCTGGGCTGAAGCTTTCTTT; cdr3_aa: CASMGGQVWAEAFF
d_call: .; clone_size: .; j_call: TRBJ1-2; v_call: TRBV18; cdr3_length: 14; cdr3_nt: TGTGCCAGCTCGGAAAGTGGCCTCGGGTATGGCTACACCTTC; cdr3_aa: CASSESGLGYGYTF
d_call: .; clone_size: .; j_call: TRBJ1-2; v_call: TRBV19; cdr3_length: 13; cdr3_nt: TGTGCCAGTAGCCCGAGGGAGTCGGGTGGCTACACCTTC; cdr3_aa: CASSPRESGGYTF
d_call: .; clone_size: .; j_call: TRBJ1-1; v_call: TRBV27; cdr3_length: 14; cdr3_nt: TGTGCCAGCAGTCTAAAGACAGACAACACTGAAGCTTTCTTT; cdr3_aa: CASSLKTDNTEAFF
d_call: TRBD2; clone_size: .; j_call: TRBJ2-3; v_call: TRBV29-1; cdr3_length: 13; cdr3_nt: TGCAGCGTTGACGTGGGGGGGGGAGATACGCAGTATTTT; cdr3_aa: CSVDVGGGDTQYF
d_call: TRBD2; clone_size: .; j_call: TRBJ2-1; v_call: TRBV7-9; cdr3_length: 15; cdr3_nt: TGTGCCAGCAGCCATAGCGGGTTCTCCTACAATGAGCAGTTCTTC; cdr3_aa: CASSHSGFSYNEQFF
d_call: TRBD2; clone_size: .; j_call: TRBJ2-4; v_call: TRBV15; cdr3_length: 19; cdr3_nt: TGTGCCACCAGCAGAGAGGGACTAGCGGGAGGGCTAGCCAAAAACATTCAGTACTTC; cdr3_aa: CATSREGLAGGLAKNIQYF
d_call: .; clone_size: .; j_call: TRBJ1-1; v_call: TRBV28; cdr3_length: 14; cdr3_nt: TGTGCCAGCAGTTTTGGGCAAAGAAACACTGAAGCTTTCTTT; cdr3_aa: CASSFGQRNTEAFF
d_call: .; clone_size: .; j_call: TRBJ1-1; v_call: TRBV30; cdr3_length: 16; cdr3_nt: TGTGCCTGGAGTGTAGGGGATTTTCTTATGGGCACTGAAGCTTTCTTT; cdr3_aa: CAWSVGDFLMGTEAFF
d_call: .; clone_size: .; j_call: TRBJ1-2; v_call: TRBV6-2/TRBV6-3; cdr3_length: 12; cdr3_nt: TGTGCCAGCAGTTTTCAGGAGGGAGGCTACACCTTC; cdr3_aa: CASSFQEGGYTF
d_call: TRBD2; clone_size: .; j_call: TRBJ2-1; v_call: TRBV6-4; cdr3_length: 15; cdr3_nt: TGTGCCAGCGGAATGAGCGGGGGGGCTGGGGATGAGCAGTTCTTC; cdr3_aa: CASGMSGGAGDEQFF
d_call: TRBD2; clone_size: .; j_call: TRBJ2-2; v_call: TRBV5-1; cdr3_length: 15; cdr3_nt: TGCGCCAGCAGCTTTAGTCTAGCGGCTCCAGGGGAGCTGTTTTTT; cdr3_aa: CASSFSLAAPGELFF
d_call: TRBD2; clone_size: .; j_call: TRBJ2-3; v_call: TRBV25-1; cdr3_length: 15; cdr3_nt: TGTGCCAGCAGGGTAGCGGGGGGGCCGGGAGATACGCAGTATTTT; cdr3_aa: CASRVAGGPGDTQYF
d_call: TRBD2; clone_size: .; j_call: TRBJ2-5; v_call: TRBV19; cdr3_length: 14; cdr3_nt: TGTGCCAGTAGTCTTAGCGGGGCGGAAGAGACCCAGTACTTC; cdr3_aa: CASSLSGAEETQYF
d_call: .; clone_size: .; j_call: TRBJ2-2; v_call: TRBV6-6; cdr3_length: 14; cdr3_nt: TGTGCCAGCAGTTACCAGGAGGCTACCGGGGAGCTGTTTTTT; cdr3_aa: CASSYQEATGELFF
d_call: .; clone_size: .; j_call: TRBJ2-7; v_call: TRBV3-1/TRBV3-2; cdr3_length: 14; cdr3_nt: TGTGCCAGCAGCCTGGCCCCAGCGGATACGTGGCAGTACTTC; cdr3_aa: CASSLAPADTWQYF
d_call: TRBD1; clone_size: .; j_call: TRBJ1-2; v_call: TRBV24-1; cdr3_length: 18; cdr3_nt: TGTGCCACCAGTGATCACGGGCCAGGGGGACAACAGGGAGTTGGCTACACCTTC; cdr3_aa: CATSDHGPGGQQGVGYTF
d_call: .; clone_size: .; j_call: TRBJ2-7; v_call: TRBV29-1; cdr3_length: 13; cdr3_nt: TGCAGCGTTGAAGGCCGCTTTACAGACGAGCAGTACTTC; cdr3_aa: CSVEGRFTDEQYF
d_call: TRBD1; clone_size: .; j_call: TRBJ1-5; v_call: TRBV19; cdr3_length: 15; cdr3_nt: TGTGCCAGCCTTCGACAGGGGGCGGGAGGTCAGCCCCAGCATTTT; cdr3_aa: CASLRQGAGGQPQHF
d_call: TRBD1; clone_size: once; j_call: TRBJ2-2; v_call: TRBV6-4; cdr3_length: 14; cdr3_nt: TGTGCCAGCAGTGTGGGGACAGGGTCCGGGGAGCTGTTTTTT; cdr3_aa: CASSVGTGSGELFF
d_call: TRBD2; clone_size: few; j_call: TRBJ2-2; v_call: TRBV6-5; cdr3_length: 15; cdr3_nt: TGTGCCAGCAGTCCCAAGGCGGGAGGCACCGGGGAGCTGTTTTTT; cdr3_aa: CASSPKAGGTGELFF
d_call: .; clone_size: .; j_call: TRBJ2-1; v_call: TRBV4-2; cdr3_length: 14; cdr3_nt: TGTGCCAGCAGCCAGAGGACAAACTCCAATGAGCAGTTCTTC; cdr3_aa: CASSQRTNSNEQFF
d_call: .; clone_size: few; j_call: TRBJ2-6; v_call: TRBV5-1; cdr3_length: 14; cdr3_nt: TGCGCCAGCAGCACGGGATCTGGGGCCAACGTCCTGACTTTC; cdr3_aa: CASSTGSGANVLTF
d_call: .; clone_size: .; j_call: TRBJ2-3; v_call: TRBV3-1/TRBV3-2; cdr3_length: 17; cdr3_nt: TGTGCCAGCAGCCAATCCCCCCGGGACTTGAGGACAGATACGCAGTATTTT; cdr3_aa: CASSQSPRDLRTDTQYF
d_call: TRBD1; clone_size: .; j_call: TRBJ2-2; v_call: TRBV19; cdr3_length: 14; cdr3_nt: TGTGCCAGCGGTGATGGACAGGGGTACGGGGAGCTGTTTTTT; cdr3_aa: CASGDGQGYGELFF
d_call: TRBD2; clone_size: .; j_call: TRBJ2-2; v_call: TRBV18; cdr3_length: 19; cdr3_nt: TGTGCCAGCTCGCCAGCGGCTGGGATAGCGGGCGCGAACACCGGGGAGCTGTTTTTT; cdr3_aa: CASSPAAGIAGANTGELFF
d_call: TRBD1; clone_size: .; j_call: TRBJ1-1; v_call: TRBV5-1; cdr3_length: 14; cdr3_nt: TGCGCCAGCAGCTCCGGGACAGGGATAACTGAAGCTTTCTTT; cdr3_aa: CASSSGTGITEAFF
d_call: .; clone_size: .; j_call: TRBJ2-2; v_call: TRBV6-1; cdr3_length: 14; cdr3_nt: TGTGCCAGCAGTGAAGACGGATGGCGGGGGGAGCTGTTTTTT; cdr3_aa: CASSEDGWRGELFF
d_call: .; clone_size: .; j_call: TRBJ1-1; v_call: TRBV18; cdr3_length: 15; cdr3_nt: TGTGCCAGCTCACCACAGAGAAGACAGAACACTGAAGCTTTCTTT; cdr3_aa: CASSPQRRQNTEAFF
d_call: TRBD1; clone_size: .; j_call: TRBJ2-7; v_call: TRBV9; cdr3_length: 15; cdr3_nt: TGTGCCAGCAGCGTAACCGGGACAGGGGTCCGCGAGCAGTACTTC; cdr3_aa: CASSVTGTGVREQYF
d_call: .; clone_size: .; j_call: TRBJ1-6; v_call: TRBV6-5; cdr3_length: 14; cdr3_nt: TGTGCCAGCAGTTACGTCGCAGGAAATTCACCCCTCCACTTT; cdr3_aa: CASSYVAGNSPLHF
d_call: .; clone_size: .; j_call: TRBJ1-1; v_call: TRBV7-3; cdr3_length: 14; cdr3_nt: TGTGCCAGCAGCTTACAGGGATCAAACACTGAAGCTTTCTTT; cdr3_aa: CASSLQGSNTEAFF
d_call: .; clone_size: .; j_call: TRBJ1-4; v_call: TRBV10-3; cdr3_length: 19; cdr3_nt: TGTGCCATCAGTGAGGAGGGGCCGGGCGGGGTGGCAACTAATGAAAAACTGTTTTTT; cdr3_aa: CAISEEGPGGVATNEKLFF
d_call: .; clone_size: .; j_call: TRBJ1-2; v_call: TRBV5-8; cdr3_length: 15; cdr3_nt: TGTGCCAGCAGCTTGGAGCGCGGGTGGGACTATGGCTACACCTTC; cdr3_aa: CASSLERGWDYGYTF
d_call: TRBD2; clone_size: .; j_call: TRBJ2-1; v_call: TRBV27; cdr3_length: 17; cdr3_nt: TGTGCCAGCAGTTTATCGGCGCGGGAGGGAGCCTACAATGAGCAGTTCTTC; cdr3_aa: CASSLSAREGAYNEQFF
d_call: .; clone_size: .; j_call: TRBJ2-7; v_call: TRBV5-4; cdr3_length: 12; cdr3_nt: TGTGCCAGCAGCTTGGAACGGTCTGGGCAGTACTTC; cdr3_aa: CASSLERSGQYF
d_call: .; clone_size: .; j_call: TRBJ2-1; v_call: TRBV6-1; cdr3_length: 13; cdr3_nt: TGTGCCAGCAAGACTAGCTCCTACAATGAGCAGTTCTTC; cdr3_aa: CASKTSSYNEQFF
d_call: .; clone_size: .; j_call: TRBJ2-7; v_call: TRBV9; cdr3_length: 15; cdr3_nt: TGTGCCAGCAGCCCTCAGATGCGGTTCGCTTACGAGCAGTACTTC; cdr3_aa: CASSPQMRFAYEQYF
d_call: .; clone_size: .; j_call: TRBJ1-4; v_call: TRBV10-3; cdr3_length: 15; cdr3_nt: TGTGCCATCAGTGACCCCCAGGGGACCAATGAAAAACTGTTTTTT; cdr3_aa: CAISDPQGTNEKLFF
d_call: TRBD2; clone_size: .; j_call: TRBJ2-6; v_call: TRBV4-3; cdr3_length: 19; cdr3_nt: TGCGCCAGCAGCCCAAGGGGAGGCGGGGGGCTCTCTGGGGCCAACGTCCTGACTTTC; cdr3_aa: CASSPRGGGGLSGANVLTF
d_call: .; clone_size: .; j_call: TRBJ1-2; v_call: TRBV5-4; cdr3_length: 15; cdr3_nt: TGTGCCAGCAGCTTGGATGGGGGGGCGTCTGATGGCTACACCTTC; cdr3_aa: CASSLDGGASDGYTF
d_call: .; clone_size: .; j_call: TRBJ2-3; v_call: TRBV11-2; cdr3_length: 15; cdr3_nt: TGTGCCAGCAGCTCGCTGGGCAGGGGATCAGATACGCAGTATTTT; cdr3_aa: CASSSLGRGSDTQYF
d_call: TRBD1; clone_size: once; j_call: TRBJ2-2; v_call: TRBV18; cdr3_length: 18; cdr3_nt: TGTGCCAGCTCACTCACGCTATTACAGGGGGCGAACACCGGGGAGCTGTTTTTT; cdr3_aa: CASSLTLLQGANTGELFF
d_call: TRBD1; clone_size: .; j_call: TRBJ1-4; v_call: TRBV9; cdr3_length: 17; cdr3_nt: TGTGCCAGCAGCGCGGACAGGGGGAAGTCAACTAATGAAAAACTGTTTTTT; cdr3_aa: CASSADRGKSTNEKLFF
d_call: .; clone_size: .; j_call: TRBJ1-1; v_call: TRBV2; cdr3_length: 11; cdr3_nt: TGTGCCAGTGAGGGAAACACTGAAGCTTTCTTT; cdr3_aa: CASEGNTEAFF
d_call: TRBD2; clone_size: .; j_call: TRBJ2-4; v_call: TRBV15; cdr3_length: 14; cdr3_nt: TGTGCCACCAGCAGAGAAGGTAGCGGGGACATTCAGTACTTC; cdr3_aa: CATSREGSGDIQYF
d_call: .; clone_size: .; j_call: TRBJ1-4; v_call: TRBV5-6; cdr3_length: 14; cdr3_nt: TGTGCCAGCAGCCGTGGGACACCTAATGAAAAACTGTTTTTT; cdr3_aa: CASSRGTPNEKLFF
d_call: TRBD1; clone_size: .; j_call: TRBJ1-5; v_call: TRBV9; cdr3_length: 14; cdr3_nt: TGTGCCAGCAGCGCAGACAGGGGAAATCAGCCCCAGCATTTT; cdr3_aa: CASSADRGNQPQHF